This record covers a single TCR beta chain. No antigen is known for it. Preparation of the TCRbeta library involved a method that used unique molecular identifiers. A single record per CDR3 protein comes from TCRdb applying MiXCR to the PCR reads. The sample lists about 250,000 distinct CDR3 sequences; approximately 24% were seen once. The sample belongs to a study of T-cell reconstitution after alpha-beta-depleted transplantation in children. Study-wide findings and caveats: Some patients showed high day-60 TCRbeta diversity, which derived from surviving recipient T cells and thymic progenitors. Reports say that about two months after transplant, the alpha-beta T cells came out of several hundred graft clones that had expanded.

This CDR3 spans 11 amino acids. CDR1 and CDR2 (germline): SQVTM, ANQGSEA. Trimming took off 4 bases at V and 4 bases at J, with 7 bases between the two ends. This clonotype originated in a female patient aged 2-15 years who had a stem cell transplant for congenital amegakaryocytic thrombocytopenia, so the T cells may come from the graft donor. This rearrangement joins TRBV29-1 to TRBJ1-2; D remains ambiguous. The material sequenced was PBMCs, mostly from graft donor cells, taken 360 days after TCRalphabeta/CD19-depleted stem cell transplant. As DNA, the CDR3 is TGCAGCGTTGTGGATCCCTATGGCTACACCTTC. It codes for CSVVDPYGYTF.